The rows below give T cell receptor beta chains drawn from one sample of a study of blood T cell repertoires in COVID-19. TCRdb's table, derived via immunoSEQ multiplex PCR, lists solely in-frame clones and lacks some. This sample carries 30,000 or so clones, roughly 87% of them seen once, and the ten largest clones take about an eighth. Sequenced: peripheral blood. All receptors come from a man in his 60s with active COVID-19. CDR3s include the opening cysteine and the closing phenylalanine or tryptophan. Fields, in order: J gene, D gene, clone size, V gene, CDR3 DNA, CDR3 protein. D genes are given only for firm matches. Expanded clones are given a class, and other clones once, few, many or no size at all.

J: TRBJ2-1
D: TRBD2
size: .
V: TRBV3-1/TRBV3-2
DNA: TGTGCCAGCAGCCGAACTAGCGGGGGGTACAATGAGCAGTTCTTC
CDR3: CASSRTSGGYNEQFF

J: TRBJ2-1
D: TRBD2
size: .
V: TRBV6-5
DNA: TGTGCCAGCAGTTACCGGGGACTAGCGCCCGGGCATGAGCAGTTCTTC
CDR3: CASSYRGLAPGHEQFF

J: TRBJ1-2
D: .
size: .
V: TRBV2
DNA: TGTGCCAGCAGTGAAAATCTCGGGGTGATGGGAGGCTACACCTTC
CDR3: CASSENLGVMGGYTF

J: TRBJ2-4
D: .
size: .
V: TRBV23-1
DNA: TGCGCCAGCAGCCAGGCCAACAGGACCCCTCAAAACATTCAGTACTTC
CDR3: CASSQANRTPQNIQYF

J: TRBJ1-5
D: .
size: .
V: TRBV7-2
DNA: TGTGCCAGCAGCTTAGTCGGGGGGGAGCCCCAGCATTTT
CDR3: CASSLVGGEPQHF

J: TRBJ1-4
D: .
size: .
V: TRBV1
DNA: TGCACCAGCAGCTCAGCCATACTTGGGACTTTTTCTAATGAAAAACTGTTTTTT
CDR3: CTSSSAILGTFSNEKLFF

J: TRBJ2-7
D: TRBD2
size: .
V: TRBV19
DNA: TGTGCCAGTAGTACCAGCGGGGGCCGCACCGAGCAGTACTTC
CDR3: CASSTSGGRTEQYF

J: TRBJ1-2
D: .
size: .
V: TRBV2
DNA: TGTGCCAGCAGTGAAGTAGCGAGAAACTATGGCTACACCTTC
CDR3: CASSEVARNYGYTF

J: TRBJ2-1
D: TRBD1
size: once
V: TRBV5-1
DNA: TGCGCCAGCAGCGGGACAGGGGTATCCTACAATGAGCAGTTCTTC
CDR3: CASSGTGVSYNEQFF

J: TRBJ2-4
D: TRBD1
size: .
V: TRBV7-9
DNA: TGTGCCAGCAGCATCGGGACAGGAAAAAACATTCAGTACTTC
CDR3: CASSIGTGKNIQYF

J: TRBJ2-7
D: TRBD1
size: .
V: TRBV5-1
DNA: TGCGCCAGCAGCTTGGATCCGGGACAGGGGGCATTCGAGCAGTACTTC
CDR3: CASSLDPGQGAFEQYF

J: TRBJ1-4
D: TRBD1
size: .
V: TRBV7-9
DNA: TGTGCCAGCAGCTACGCCTCCGGGACAGGAGCTGAAAAACTGTTTTTT
CDR3: CASSYASGTGAEKLFF

J: TRBJ2-5
D: .
size: .
V: TRBV18
DNA: TGTGCCAGCTCACCATACGTCGAGGAGGGAGAGACCCAGTACTTC
CDR3: CASSPYVEEGETQYF

J: TRBJ2-2
D: TRBD2
size: .
V: TRBV30
DNA: TGTGCCTGGAGTGTCATAGCGGGAAACACCGGGGAGCTGTTTTTT
CDR3: CAWSVIAGNTGELFF

J: TRBJ2-3
D: .
size: .
V: TRBV7-9
DNA: TGTGCCAGCAGCTCAGCGGCCGCAGATACGCAGTATTTT
CDR3: CASSSAAADTQYF

J: TRBJ2-2
D: .
size: .
V: TRBV27
DNA: TGTGCCAGCAGTTTATTAGCCGCGAACACCGGGGAGCTGTTTTTT
CDR3: CASSLLAANTGELFF

J: TRBJ2-7
D: .
size: .
V: TRBV7-9
DNA: TGTGCCAGCAGGCAAGGAGGGAGTCTACACGAGCAGTACTTC
CDR3: CASRQGGSLHEQYF

J: TRBJ1-3
D: TRBD1
size: .
V: TRBV9
DNA: TGTGCCAGCGGCGGACAGGCTGGAAACACCATATATTTT
CDR3: CASGGQAGNTIYF

J: TRBJ2-2
D: .
size: once
V: TRBV12-5
DNA: TGTGCTAGTGGTTTGTTCCAGGGGGGCACCGGGGAGCTGTTTTTT
CDR3: CASGLFQGGTGELFF

J: TRBJ2-3
D: .
size: .
V: TRBV11-3
DNA: TGTGCCAGCAGCTTAGACGGACTGTCGTTTCGCACAGATACGCAGTATTTT
CDR3: CASSLDGLSFRTDTQYF

J: TRBJ2-5
D: TRBD1
size: once
V: TRBV10-1
DNA: TGCGCCACCCTGACAGGGGGCCAAGAGACCCAGTACTTC
CDR3: CATLTGGQETQYF

J: TRBJ1-2
D: .
size: .
V: TRBV7-7
DNA: TGTGCCAGCAGCCCCCTTACAGGGTCCTATGGCTACACCTTC
CDR3: CASSPLTGSYGYTF

J: TRBJ2-7
D: .
size: .
V: TRBV3-1/TRBV3-2
DNA: TGTGCCAGCAGCCAAGATCTCAGCTCCTACGAGCAGTACTTC
CDR3: CASSQDLSSYEQYF

J: TRBJ1-4
D: .
size: .
V: TRBV16
DNA: TGTGCCAGCAGCCCCGCAAACGGGGGGACTAATGAAAAACTGTTTTTT
CDR3: CASSPANGGTNEKLFF

J: TRBJ2-3
D: TRBD2
size: .
V: TRBV19
DNA: TGTGCCAGTAGTTTAACTAGCGGGAGCCCAACAGATACGCAGTATTTT
CDR3: CASSLTSGSPTDTQYF

J: TRBJ1-4
D: .
size: .
V: TRBV6-5
DNA: TGTGCCAGTGGACAGAGTGAGGTCCCTGGAAAACTGTTTTTT
CDR3: CASGQSEVPGKLFF

J: TRBJ1-2
D: .
size: .
V: TRBV6-5
DNA: TGTGCCAGCAGTTCCCCGGGAAGTCTCTATGGCTACACCTTC
CDR3: CASSSPGSLYGYTF

J: TRBJ2-2
D: TRBD2
size: .
V: TRBV7-9
DNA: TGTGCCAGCAGCGTTCGACTAGCGGGGAGAGGTAGCACCGGGGAGCTGTTTTTT
CDR3: CASSVRLAGRGSTGELFF

J: TRBJ2-1
D: .
size: .
V: TRBV4-1
DNA: TGCGCCAGCAGCCAAGATGAGCGGCGTGAGCAGTTCTTC
CDR3: CASSQDERREQFF

J: TRBJ1-2
D: .
size: .
V: TRBV7-8
DNA: TGTGCCAGCAGCCCCGGTCGGACATCCTATGGCTACACCTTC
CDR3: CASSPGRTSYGYTF

J: TRBJ2-1
D: .
size: .
V: TRBV21-1
DNA: TGTGCCAGCAGCGCTTTCCGGGACAGGGGAAGCTCCTACAATGAGCAGTTCTTC
CDR3: CASSAFRDRGSSYNEQFF

J: TRBJ1-1
D: .
size: .
V: TRBV2
DNA: TGTGCCAGCAGAGACCAGGGAAGTGGAACTGAAGCTTTCTTT
CDR3: CASRDQGSGTEAFF